A single TCR beta chain is shown here with its context. The antigen remains undetermined. The data originate from a study of persistence of HIV-infected CD4 T cells. At the level of the study: Donors were ART-treated; their CMV- and Gag-responding CD4+ T cells were isolated. Blood samples, up to 180 mL, came from multiple time points, except a couple of leukapheresis donors sampled once. Study results and caveats: CMV- and Gag-responding cells had lower TCRbeta richness than CD3/CD28-responding cells.

The stimulus was an HIV-1 Gag 15-mer peptide pool, 1 ug/peptide/mL. Sorted nonresponding memory CD4+ T cells were CD40L-negative, CD69-negative, CD45RO-high. PBMCs were depleted of CD8+ T cells before stimulation. The CDR3 spans 15 residues. CDR1 MDHEN and CDR2 SYDVKM come from the germline V gene. Trimming removed 5 bases from V and 7 bases from J; junction bases left unmatched: 12. Sequencing used immunoSEQ version 4 in survey mode. The repertoire was sequenced with immunoSEQ multiplex PCR; TCRdb's copy has only in-frame clones and lacks some. The top ten clones hold about a sixth of a sample with 25,000 to 40,000 clones, 82% of them seen once.

The clonotype originates from an adult woman with HIV who was CMV-seropositive. The sequenced sample was CD4+ T cells sorted from PBMCs after approximately 20-hour stimulation, obtained from a patient who received antiretroviral therapy. The chain employs TRBV28 and TRBJ2-7; 9 bases are shared with TRBD1. The CDR3 protein is CASSGPGQGLEEQYF. The CDR3 nucleotides are TGTGCCAGCAGTGGTCCGGGACAGGGACTTGAAGAGCAGTACTTC.